This is a list of T cell receptor beta chains from one sample in a study of post-analysis software for immune sequencing data. In TCRdb, the PCR reads were re-called with MiXCR into one record per CDR3 protein. This table has about 210,000 distinct CDR3 sequences, approximately 30% appearing once. Material for sequencing was blood. The source of these receptors is a girl aged 2-17 years with multiple sclerosis. Both conserved end residues are trimmed from each CDR3.

j_call v_call cdr3_aa
TRBJ2-7 TRBV6-2/TRBV6-3 ASSLLGQDEQY
TRBJ1-2 TRBV5-1 ASSREGLEGITYGYT
TRBJ2-1 TRBV20-1 SAGRGRLYNEQF
TRBJ2-7 TRBV7-2 ASSLAHRSEQY
TRBJ1-2 TRBV6-5 ASSFHRANYGYT
TRBJ2-3 TRBV20-1 SARRRGGNTQY
TRBJ2-6 TRBV20-1 SARVTSGTSGANVLT
TRBJ2-3 TRBV5-1 ASSLTHGGGTDTQY
TRBJ2-7 TRBV7-9 ASSSPDRQVSYEQY
- TRBV20-1 SARGTIRGMETQY
TRBJ1-2 TRBV29-1 SVRPGQGEGGYT
TRBJ2-2 TRBV6-1 ASRTGSGGELF
TRBJ2-3 TRBV20-1 SASRTASTDTQY
TRBJ1-4 TRBV5-1 ASSKIQGPGGEKLF
TRBJ2-5 TRBV4-1 ASSRTPGLAGMGYQETQY
TRBJ1-5 TRBV6-1 ASSRQIDQPQH
TRBJ2-5 TRBV28 ASSAYKYVQY
TRBJ2-3 TRBV28 ASSPPGLAGGSSTDTQY
TRBJ1-1 TRBV3-1 ASSQDKKFGNTEAF
TRBJ2-3 TRBV7-9 ASRGFGSDTQY
TRBJ1-1 TRBV5-6 ASSTTGGGTEAF
TRBJ2-7 TRBV3-1 ASSQDEASGEYYEQY